The 23 T cell receptor beta chains given below trace back to one sample, sequenced in a study of blood T cell repertoires in COVID-19. Only in-frame clones appear in the TCRdb table, and some are missing; sequencing was by immunoSEQ multiplex PCR. The sample has 200,000 to 300,000 clones, about 80% seen once. Sequenced sample: peripheral blood. These receptors all come from a woman over 75 with acute or convalescent COVID-19.

The rearrangement uses TRBV7-9 and TRBJ1-6; D possibly corresponds to TRBD1 (6 bases). This CDR3 is built from 15 residues. CDR1 and CDR2 (germline): SEHNR, FQNEAQ (reference sequence). V was shortened by 4 bases and J by 2 bases, with 9 bases between the two germline ends. The CDR3 sequence: CASSSGTPYNSPLHF. As DNA, the CDR3 is TGTGCCAGCAGCTCCGGGACACCCTATAATTCACCCCTCCACTTT. The full variable domain, completed using reference TRBV7-9 and TRBJ1-6, is DTGVSQNPRHKITKRGQNVTFRCDPISEHNRLYWYRQTLGQGPEFLTYFQNEAQLEKSRLLSDRFSAERPKGSFSTLEIQRTEQGDSAMYLCASSSGTPYNSPLHFGNGTRLTVT.

This clone was seen only a few times. The rearrangement uses TRBV3-1 (or the pseudogene TRBV3-2) and TRBJ2-7, with TRBD1 matching over 9 bases. Germline values: CDR1 LGHDT, CDR2 YNNKEL (reference sequence). V lost 4 bases to trimming and J lost 9 bases; unmatched junction nucleotides: 10. This CDR3 contains 14 residues. This CDR3 is CASSPTGGASMQYF. CDR3 coding DNA: TGTGCCAGCAGCCCTACAGGGGGCGCAAGTATGCAGTACTTC.

This clone showed up just a few times. The CDR3 coding sequence is TGTGCCAGCAGCTCCGGGGAGTTTTATGGCTACACCTTC. It codes for CASSSGEFYGYTF. The chain recombines TRBV7-9 with TRBJ1-2; D uncertain. V lost 4 bases, J lost 5 bases, and 11 bases lay in between. Per the germline V gene, CDR1 is SEHNR and CDR2 is FQNEAQ (reference sequence). The CDR3 length is 13 residues.

This clone appeared a single time. The V call is TRBV4-1, the J call TRBJ2-1; D is uncertain. V was pared by 0 bases and J by 2 bases, with 11 bases between. The CDR3 totals 16 residues. Germline values: CDR1 MGHRA, CDR2 YSYEKL. The CDR3 sequence is CASSQEVPSAYNEQFF. The DNA for the CDR3 is TGCGCCAGCAGCCAAGAGGTCCCCTCGGCCTACAATGAGCAGTTCTTC.

This clone was detected once. J is TRBJ1-4 and V is TRBV7-9; 8 nucleotides agree with TRBD1. The CDR3 is 15 amino acids. Losses at the gene ends were 4 bases for V and 7 bases for J; bases not matched to a gene: 8. Per germline, CDR1 SEHNR and CDR2 FQNEAQ (reference sequence). The CDR3 region is CASSSQDRVGEKLFF. The CDR3 DNA follows: TGTGCCAGCAGCTCCCAGGACAGGGTCGGTGAAAAACTGTTTTTT.

V and J are TRBV6-5 and TRBJ1-2; tentative D call: TRBD1 (6 bases). Trimming pared 8 bases from V and 2 bases from J, leaving 9 bases between. The CDR3 has 12 residues. Germline V gene data show CDR1 as MNHEY and CDR2 as SVGAGI. The CDR3 reads CASRGGNYGYTF. The CDR3, as DNA: TGTGCCAGCCGAGGGGGAAACTATGGCTACACCTTC.

This chain uses TRBV7-8 with TRBJ2-5, with 10 positions matching TRBD1. The CDR3 has 15 residues. After removal of 3 bases from V and 5 bases from J, the junction contained 6 bases not matched to a gene. Germline-derived CDR1 and CDR2 are SGHVS and FQNEAQ. CDR3 sequence: CASSLGQGLWETQYF. As DNA, the CDR3 is TGTGCCAGCAGCTTGGGACAGGGGTTATGGGAGACCCAGTACTTC. Drawing the rest from reference TRBV7-8 and TRBJ2-5, the complete variable domain is GAGVSQSPRYKVAKRGQDVALRCDPISGHVSLFWYQQALGQGPEFLTYFQNEAQLDKSGLPSDRFFAERPEGSVSTLKIQRTQQEDSAVYLCASSLGQGLWETQYFGPGTRLLVL.

The chain couples TRBV10-3 to TRBJ2-7; 8 bases agree with TRBD1. The ends lost 7 bases at V and 3 bases at J; junction bases unmatched: 8. The CDR3 runs 14 residues. CDR1 is ENHRY and CDR2 is SYGVKD in the germline V gene. The CDR3 coding sequence is TGTGCCATCACCTCCGGGACAGGAGACTACGAGCAGTACTTC. Protein product: CAITSGTGDYEQYF.

This CDR3 is CASSFQGQVRETQYF. The CDR3 nucleotides are TGTGCCAGCAGCTTTCAGGGACAGGTGCGAGAGACCCAGTACTTC. This chain joins TRBV5-5 and TRBJ2-5; 8 bases agree with TRBD1. CDR1 and CDR2 from the germline V gene are SGHKS and YYEKEE (reference sequence). This CDR3 spans 15 amino acids. The V segment lost 2 bases and the J segment 4 bases; nucleotides outside the gene matches: 7.

DNA for the CDR3: TGTGCCAGCAGCCCTGCCAGGGGCTGGGAGACCCAGTACTTC. Protein: CASSPARGWETQYF. The chain uses TRBV11-1 and TRBJ2-5; possible D gene TRBD1, 6 bases. The CDR3 runs 14 residues. In germline, CDR1 is SGHAT, CDR2 FQDESV (reference sequence). The germline V and J ends were trimmed by 5 bases and 5 bases, with 15 bases remaining between them.

This clone came up once. The chain uses TRBV18 and TRBJ2-7; a weak D match, TRBD2 (7 bases). CDR1 is KGHSH, CDR2 LQKENI, per germline. CDR3 length: 16 amino acids. Trimming took off 1 base at V and 2 bases at J, with 15 bases between the two ends. The CDR3 DNA reads TGTGCCAGCTCACCACGGGAGGGGGAGGCGGCCTACGAGCAGTACTTC. Translating gives CASSPREGEAAYEQYF.

The chain combines TRBV12-5 with TRBJ2-3; 9 bases match TRBD2. The germline gives CDR1 LGHNT, CDR2 FRNRAP. This CDR3 has 19 residues. Germline trimming cut 0 bases from V and 2 bases from J; bases unmatched to any gene: 12. The CDR3: CASGLVRVGGGRATDTQYF. The CDR3 region has the DNA TGTGCTAGTGGTTTGGTAAGGGTCGGTGGCGGGAGGGCCACAGATACGCAGTATTTT.

This rearrangement joins TRBV20-1 to TRBJ1-1, with a possible D match to TRBD1 (6 bases). Germline V gives CDR1 DFQATT, CDR2 SNEGSKA (reference sequence). The CDR3 contains 13 residues. The V end lost 3 bases, the J end lost 5 bases, and 13 bases lay between the germline ends. The CDR3 bases are TGCAGTGCTAGTGGCTCGCAGGGGACTGAAGCTTTCTTT. It codes for CSASGSQGTEAFF.

The genes are TRBV19 and TRBJ2-7; 7 bases match TRBD1. The junction had 12 bases not matched to a gene; V was cut back by 5 bases and J by 2 bases. CDR3 length: 16 amino acids. Germline CDR1 is LNHDA and CDR2 is SQIVND (reference sequence). CDR3 sequence (DNA): TGTGCCAGTAGTCGAGGGACAGAGCGTGTTCCCTACGAGCAGTACTTC. Amino acids: CASSRGTERVPYEQYF.

V is TRBV7-2 and J is TRBJ2-1, with 9 bases matching TRBD2. The CDR3 loop spans 14 amino acids. The junction had 5 bases not matched to a gene; V was cut back by 4 bases and J by 7 bases. The germline CDR1 and CDR2 sequences are SGHTA and FQGNSA. The CDR3 spells CASSSGLALNEQFF. DNA for the CDR3: TGTGCCAGCAGCTCGGGACTAGCATTAAATGAGCAGTTCTTC.

The CDR3 bases are TGCGCCAGCAGCCCCAACTTGAGGAGGACTAACTATGGCTACACCTTC. It is translated as CASSPNLRRTNYGYTF. The rearrangement uses TRBV5-1 and TRBJ1-2; D remains unclear. V was trimmed by 4 bases and J by 0 bases, leaving 16 bases between them. The CDR3 spans 16 residues. The V gene's germline CDR1 is SGHRS and CDR2 YFSETQ.

This chain uses TRBV19 with TRBJ2-6; possible D gene TRBD1, 6 bases. CDR1 and CDR2 (germline): LNHDA, SQIVND (reference sequence). The length of the CDR3 is 15 residues. V lost 5 bases to trimming and J lost 4 bases, with 12 bases between them. The CDR3 loop reads CASSLQGSGANVLTF. Written as DNA, the CDR3 is TGTGCCAGTAGTTTACAGGGATCCGGGGCCAACGTCCTGACTTTC.

The table lists this clone with a count of one. The V gene is TRBV6-5, the J gene TRBJ1-1, with 10 positions matching TRBD1. J was trimmed by 4 bases and V by 11 bases; bases with no gene match: 4. The CDR3 is 12 amino acids. Germline V CDR1 and CDR2: MNHEY, SVGAGI. CDR3 loop: CAGGDRGTEAFF. In DNA, the CDR3 is TGTGCCGGTGGGGACAGGGGCACTGAAGCTTTCTTT.

The J gene is TRBJ1-2, the V gene TRBV19, with 12 bases that match TRBD1. Germline assignment: CDR1 LNHDA and CDR2 SQIVND (reference sequence). V lost 5 bases to trimming and J lost 8 bases; unmatched junction nucleotides: 6. The CDR3 is 14 amino acids. CDR3: CASSPGQGAGGYTF. Written as DNA, the CDR3 is TGTGCCAGTAGTCCGGGACAGGGGGCTGGAGGCTACACCTTC.

The V and J genes are TRBV4-1 and TRBJ1-4; the D is unclear. The germline gives CDR1 MGHRA, CDR2 YSYEKL. The V end was cut by 4 bases, the J end by 6 bases, with 12 bases between. The CDR3 loop spans 14 amino acids. The CDR3: CASSREIQYEKLFF. CDR3 sequence (DNA): TGCGCCAGCAGCCGAGAGATCCAGTATGAAAAACTGTTTTTT.

The chain is built from TRBV6-2 or TRBV6-3 and TRBJ2-7, with 10 bases fitting TRBD1. CDR1 is MNHEY and CDR2 is SVGEGT in the germline V gene. Germline trimming cut 2 bases from V and 4 bases from J; bases unmatched to any gene: 11. The CDR3 length is 17 residues. The CDR3 sequence: CASSYDPRQGALYEQYF. The CDR3 DNA is TGTGCCAGCAGTTACGACCCCAGACAGGGGGCTTTGTACGAGCAGTACTTC.

The genes are TRBV7-6 and TRBJ1-1; D uncertain. This CDR3 has 16 amino acids. V was cut by 6 bases and J by 3 bases, with 20 bases left in between. CDR1 SGHVS and CDR2 FNYEAQ come from the germline V gene. The CDR3 here is CASRLLERVADTEAFF. CDR3 in DNA: TGTGCCAGCAGACTCCTTGAGAGGGTTGCGGACACTGAAGCTTTCTTT.

The gene calls are TRBV28 and TRBJ1-2; TRBD1 matches at 10 bases. The V gene's germline CDR1 is MDHEN and CDR2 SYDVKM. Germline trimming cut 6 bases from V and 6 bases from J; bases unmatched to any gene: 19. The CDR3 is made up of 18 amino acids. The CDR3 region has the DNA TGTGCCAGCAGAACTCGACTCCTAAGACAGGGGGCAAAGGATGGCTACACCTTC. This encodes CASRTRLLRQGAKDGYTF.